This record covers a single T cell receptor (beta chain). The antigen it recognizes is unknown. No base quality information exists; no much larger clone differs at one position. The data stem from a study of T cell responses to AZD1222 COVID-19 vaccine (dated by TCRdb to the early 2020s). In the study overall: Because spike-specific TCR depth and breadth did not differ between the two schedules, AZD1222 recipients who got a second dose at roughly 4 weeks were pooled with those who got a second dose at roughly 12 weeks. Trial participants were enrolled into age subgroups of 18-55, 56-69 and 70-plus years, which contained roughly 150, 30 and 60 TCR-sequenced participants, respectively. A total of 230 to 250 trial participants underwent TCR sequencing, of whom 200 to 220 had received two doses of AZD1222 and around 25 had received two doses of the MenACWY control vaccine. Summary of the overall study and its limitations: No day 14 peak-response samples were available, so repertoires were characterized only after the peak T cell response. In the small 56-69-year group, the increase in depth fell short of significance, most likely because of low power. Vaccine-associated CD4 TCRs spanned the whole spike protein, with dominant responses in regions 160-218 and 743-854. Conclusions about previously exposed vaccinees are limited because only five to seven AZD1222 recipients were SARS-CoV-2 seropositive at baseline. Nearly half of unique spike-specific TCRs reportedly recognized epitopes outside regions mutated in the B.1.351 and B.1.1.7 variants. Spike-specific TCR breadth and depth rose significantly after two AZD1222 doses compared with day 0 and with MenACWY recipients. Most participants were white British and females outnumbered males, and the authors suggested that clonal diversity may have been underestimated.

The CDR3 regions of human TCRbeta chains were analyzed by immunosequencing. The published analysis was carried out like this. Repertoire TCRs were matched against a reference library of SARS-CoV-2-specific TCRs generated with the MIRA antigen-specificity platform. Breadth meant the fraction of unique TCRs that were SARS-CoV-2-associated, whereas depth meant the fraction of total T cells that were SARS-CoV-2-associated. Using the MIRA data, each spike-specific TCR was assigned both to the spike region to which the TCR was reactive and to a CD4 or CD8 class. Log10-transformed breadth and depth values were compared by one-way ANOVA with Sidak's multiple comparisons tests. Entries here come from immuneACCESS through TCRdb and include only in-frame sequences with V and J called. Some clones fail to appear in such tables; in the studies checked, an unresolved V gene covers under half of the shortfall, and the cause of the remainder is unknown. Clonal size and the V and J genes are those of that table, whereas D and trimming came from the DNA. For this sample there are 150,000 or so clones; roughly 90% appear just once. The top ten clonotypes cover more than 5% of the sample.

The time point label on this specimen signifies: baseline before first vaccination. Samples from vaccinated people were obtained from the UK trials COV001 and COV002, which included a single-blind randomized controlled phase 2/3 trial of AZD1222 (ChAdOx1 nCoV-19) in healthy adults. Trial participant PBMC samples were collected at day 0 and day 28 after the second dose for TCRbeta chain sequencing. The CDR3 covers 14 residues, taking in both the cysteine and the phenylalanine. Only CDR3 DNA is held: 42 bases, read in frame from base 1. V is cut by 5 bases and J by 8 bases, and the space between the germline ends is 18 bases. CDR1 SGHVS and CDR2 FNYEAQ were looked up in the germline V gene.

This chain joins TRBV7-6 to TRBJ1-2; the D gene is unclear. The sequencing used peripheral blood, collected on day 0 of AZD1222 vaccination. This TCR was sampled from an adult in good health. The CDR3 here reads CASSPRQLVQGYTF. DNA sequence: TGTGCCAGCAGCCCCCGGCAGCTTGTTCAAGGCTACACCTTC. Joined to the reference TRBV7-6 and TRBJ1-2 proteins, this CDR3 gives the full variable domain: GAGVSQSPRYKVTKRGQDVALRCDPISGHVSLYWYRQALGQGPEFLTYFNYEAQQDKSGLPNDRFSAERPEGSISTLTIQRTEQRDSAMYRCASSPRQLVQGYTFGSGTRLTVV.